This T cell receptor (beta chain) was captured by sequencing in a study of T cell repertoires in cytomegalovirus infection. Study information: Public TCR beta signature analysis indicated the presence of both CMV infection and matching HLA type.

TCRdb reanalysed the reads using MiXCR and keeps one entry per CDR3 protein. The sample includes around 550,000 distinct CDR3 sequences, 26% seen only once; the top ten take about 13%. The CDR3 totals 18 residues. Germline V gene sequence: CDR1 SGHKS, CDR2 YYEKEE (reference sequence). Trimming took off 2 bases at V and 9 bases at J, with 24 bases between the two ends. A remark on this clonotype: What it binds is unknown.

Study results and caveats: CMV-specific TCR beta clonotypes restricted by HLA-C were the ones dominating the ex vivo response. Cumulative public TCR beta family frequency identified carriers of CMV plus the relevant HLA.

The rearrangement links TRBV5-5 to TRBJ1-6; TRBD1 might be the D (6 bases). The sample was PBMCs. The origin of this receptor is a human donor in good health (CMV status not recorded). Some clones in this sample may be carry-over from other donors' samples. The CDR3: CASSLLSGVTIAISPLHF. The CDR3 region has the DNA TGTGCCAGCAGCTTATTATCAGGGGTCACTATCGCGATTTCACCCCTCCACTTT.